This entry lists 11 T cell receptor beta chains sequenced from one sample in a study of T-cell reconstitution after alpha-beta-depleted transplantation in children. Using unique molecular identifiers, the investigators prepared the TCRbeta library. TCRdb reprocessed the PCR reads via MiXCR and lists one record per CDR3 protein. The sample holds hundreds of thousands of distinct CDR3 sequences, about 17% seen once. The sequenced sample was PBMCs, mostly from graft donor cells, obtained 360 days after TCRalphabeta/CD19-depleted stem cell transplant. The receptor set was obtained from a boy under two years old who had a stem cell transplant for Wiskott-Aldrich syndrome, so the T cells may come from the graft donor.

In its sample, this clonotype was seen a few times. The chain combines TRBV7-4 with TRBJ2-1; D uncertain. In germline, CDR1 is SGHVT, CDR2 SQSDAQ. The CDR3 is 13 amino acids. V lost 5 bases to trimming and J lost 10 bases, with 15 bases between them. This CDR3 is CASSPQGSREQFF. The CDR3 DNA reads TGTGCCAGCAGCCCACAAGGGTCGCGGGAGCAGTTCTTC.

This clonotype has at least ten counts. Relative to the germline gene, one junction end is altered; a read error may explain this. The chain recombines TRBV29-1 with TRBJ2-1; TRBD1 or TRBD2 may be the D gene (5 bases each). Germline values: CDR1 SQVTM, CDR2 ANQGSEA. The CDR3 extends over 12 amino acids. The CDR3 nucleotides read TGCAGCGTTGAACCACCCCAGGGACCCACGCTCTTC. Translating gives CSVEPPQGPTLF.

This clonotype was found a few times. The rearrangement joins TRBV12-3 or TRBV12-4 to TRBJ2-7; perhaps TRBD2 as D (5 bases). The V gene lost 5 bases and the J gene lost 4 bases, with 18 bases spanning the gap. The CDR3 length is 15 residues. The CDR3 here is CASSLLASPQYEQYF. DNA for the CDR3: TGTGCCAGCAGTCTACTGGCTAGCCCCCAGTACGAGCAGTACTTC.

This clonotype was seen a few times. The J gene is TRBJ2-1, the V gene TRBV29-1; 7 bases agree with TRBD2. Per the germline V gene, CDR1 is SQVTM and CDR2 is ANQGSEA. This CDR3 contains 15 residues. V shed 6 bases and J 0 bases; nucleotides not matched to a gene: 8. The DNA for the CDR3 is TGCAGCGTCGCCCCTAGCGGAAGCTCCTACAATGAGCAGTTCTTC. Translating gives CSVAPSGSSYNEQFF.

A few counts support this clonotype. V is TRBV24-1 and J is TRBJ2-7, with a weak D call TRBD1 (6 bases). Germline CDR1 is KGHDR and CDR2 is SFDVKD. This CDR3 comprises 14 residues. The V and J ends lost 4 bases and 0 bases respectively, with 9 bases between them. CDR3 region: CATSETGSSYEQYF. The CDR3 region has the DNA TGTGCCACCAGTGAAACAGGGAGCTCCTACGAGCAGTACTTC.

Here the CDR3 DNA reads TGTGCCAGCAGTTACCGACTAGCGGGCGAGCAGTACTTC. Its translation is CASSYRLAGEQYF. V is TRBV6-2 or TRBV6-3 and J is TRBJ2-7; 10 bases are shared with TRBD2. Trimming at V came to 2 bases and at J to 6 bases, leaving 1 base not matched to a gene. The CDR3 loop spans 13 amino acids. CDR1 and CDR2 (germline): MNHEY, SVGEGT.

The chain joins TRBV20-1 to TRBJ1-5, with D possibly being TRBD1 (5 bases). The CDR3 consists of 15 residues. Germline assignment: CDR1 DFQATT and CDR2 SNEGSKA (reference sequence). V was trimmed by 0 bases and J by 3 bases, leaving 12 bases between them. Here the CDR3 reads CSAREGGATNQPQHF. The CDR3 bases are TGCAGTGCTAGAGAAGGAGGGGCGACCAATCAGCCCCAGCATTTT.

The count of this clonotype is one. The chain carries TRBV14 and TRBJ2-3, with TRBD1 matching over 9 bases. CDR1 SGHDN and CDR2 FVKESK come from the germline V gene. Trimming cost V 0 bases and J 2 bases; bases outside gene matches: 6. The CDR3 is 17 amino acids. The CDR3 sequence: CASSQDRQGGHTDTQYF. The CDR3 region has the DNA TGTGCCAGCAGCCAAGATCGACAGGGGGGTCACACAGATACGCAGTATTTT.

This clonotype was observed at least ten times. This chain uses TRBV24-1 with TRBJ2-3, with a tentative D call TRBD2 (6 bases). This CDR3 is 14 amino acids long. The germline CDR1 and CDR2 sequences are KGHDR and SFDVKD. V lost 9 bases and J 6 bases, leaving 18 bases between the germline ends. CDR3 in amino acids: CATSGGSSIDTQYF. Here the CDR3 DNA reads TGTGCCACCTCTGGGGGGAGCTCCATTGATACGCAGTATTTT.

This clonotype has only a few counts. The V gene is TRBV12-3 or TRBV12-4, the J gene TRBJ1-2, with D possibly being TRBD1 (6 bases). CDR3 length: 12 amino acids. V gave up 3 bases and J gave up 8 bases, with 10 bases separating them. CDR3 bases: TGTGCCAGCAGTTTTGGGGGGCGAGGCTACACCTTC. Protein product: CASSFGGRGYTF.

Only a few counts were recorded for this clonotype. The rearrangement uses TRBV12-3 or TRBV12-4 and TRBJ2-1; 10 bases are a match to TRBD2. The trim removed 3 bases at V and 7 bases at J, leaving 9 bases unmatched. This CDR3 comprises 16 residues. The CDR3 coding sequence is TGTGCCAGCAGTTTCATGCCTAGCGGGAGTGGGAATGAGCAGTTCTTC. This codes for CASSFMPSGSGNEQFF.